This T cell receptor (beta chain) was obtained from a study of T cells in Graves' hyperthyroidism and ophthalmopathy. Comment on this clonotype: Its specificity is not known.

There were TCR beta CDR3 regions amplified from RNA transcripts. With the HTBI primer set, the TCR CDR3 went through a first round of RT-PCR. MiXCR, run by TCRdb on the multiplex PCR reads, gives a single entry per CDR3 protein. This sample carries around 450,000 distinct CDR3 sequences, around 16% of them seen once, and the ten largest clones take roughly 14%. Study-wide findings and caveats: Blood also showed most of the thyroid clonotypes that were expanded above 0.001.

V was pared by 5 bases and J by 3 bases, with 17 bases between. CDR3 length: 15 residues. CDR1 is SGHTA, CDR2 FQGNSA, per germline. Used for diagnoses were clinical symptoms, serum thyroxine and TRAb, thyroid ultrasound and orbital computed tomography. Isolation of PBMCs was performed on about 10 ml fresh peripheral blood. Sequenced material: blood. The TCR sequence derives from a young woman with Graves' hyperthyroidism. This rearrangement joins TRBV7-2 to TRBJ2-7; possible D gene TRBD2, 6 bases. CDR3 loop: CASSPQPGASYEQYF. CDR3 bases: TGTGCCAGCAGCCCCCAACCGGGAGCAAGCTACGAGCAGTACTTC.